This T cell receptor beta chain was sequenced for a study of blood T cells in healthy people across ages. Looking at the study overall: About one barcoded beta molecule per two T cells was captured by template switching.

This CDR3 is built from 15 residues. V lost 9 bases, J lost 7 bases, and 13 bases stayed unmatched. CDR1 and CDR2 (germline): MNHNS, SASEGT. Points from the study as a whole: Since the PBMCs were unsorted, naive and antigen-experienced cells could not be conclusively compared. Naive CD4+ cells and diversity were both higher in long-lived donors than in aged donors.

Then a second PCR, running roughly 6 to 12 cycles, was carried out with a sample-barcoded 5' primer and a J-beta primer mix. TCRdb reprocessed the 5' RACE reads via MiXCR and lists one record per CDR3 protein. The sample contains 550,000 to 700,000 distinct CDR3 sequences, 27% of which appear only once. This clonotype was detected a few times. Its antigen is as yet unknown. The chain is built from TRBV6-1 and TRBJ1-2; 11 bases are a match to TRBD1. The origin of this receptor is a woman between 70 and 85 years old in good health. Material: blood. CDR3 bases: TGTGCCAGTGGGAGGACAGGGGGCGTAATGAGTGGCTACACCTTC. This translates into CASGRTGGVMSGYTF.